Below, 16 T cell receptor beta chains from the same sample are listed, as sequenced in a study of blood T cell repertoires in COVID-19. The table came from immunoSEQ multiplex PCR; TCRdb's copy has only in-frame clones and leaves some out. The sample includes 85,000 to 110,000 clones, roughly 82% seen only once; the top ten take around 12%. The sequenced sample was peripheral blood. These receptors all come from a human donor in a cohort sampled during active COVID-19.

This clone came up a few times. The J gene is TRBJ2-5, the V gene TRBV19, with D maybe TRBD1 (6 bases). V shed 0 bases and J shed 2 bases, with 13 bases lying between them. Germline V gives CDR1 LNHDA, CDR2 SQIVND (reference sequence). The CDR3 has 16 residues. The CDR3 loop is CASSIEGRGPQETQYF. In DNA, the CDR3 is TGTGCCAGTAGTATAGAGGGCAGGGGTCCACAAGAGACCCAGTACTTC. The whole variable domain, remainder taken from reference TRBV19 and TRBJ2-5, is DGGITQSPKYLFRKEGQNVTLSCEQNLNHDAMYWYRQDPGQGLRLIYYSQIVNDFQKGDIAEGYSVSREKKESFPLTVTSAQKNPTAFYLCASSIEGRGPQETQYFGPGTRLLVL.

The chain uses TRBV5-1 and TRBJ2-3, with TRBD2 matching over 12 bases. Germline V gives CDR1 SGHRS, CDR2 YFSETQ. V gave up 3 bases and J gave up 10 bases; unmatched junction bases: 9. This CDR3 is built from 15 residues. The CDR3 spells CASSSFAGTSGSQYF. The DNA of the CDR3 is TGCGCCAGCAGCTCCTTTGCGGGGACTAGCGGGTCGCAGTATTTT.

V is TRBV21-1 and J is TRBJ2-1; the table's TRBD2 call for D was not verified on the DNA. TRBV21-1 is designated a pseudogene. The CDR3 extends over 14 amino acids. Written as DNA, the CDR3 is TGTGCCAGCAGCAAAGGGCGGGGGGGCAATGAGCAGTTCTTC. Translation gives CASSKGRGGNEQFF.

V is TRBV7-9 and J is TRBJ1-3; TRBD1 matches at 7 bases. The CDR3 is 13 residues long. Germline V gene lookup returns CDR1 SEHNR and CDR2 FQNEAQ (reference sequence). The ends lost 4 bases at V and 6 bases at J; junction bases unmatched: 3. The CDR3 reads CASSWQGENTIYF. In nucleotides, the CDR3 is TGTGCCAGCAGCTGGCAGGGGGAAAACACCATATATTTT.

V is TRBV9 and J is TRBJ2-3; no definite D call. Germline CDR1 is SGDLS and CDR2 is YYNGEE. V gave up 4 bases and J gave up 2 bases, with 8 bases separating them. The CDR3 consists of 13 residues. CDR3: CASSSSPTDTQYF. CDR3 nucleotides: TGTGCCAGCAGCTCCTCCCCCACAGATACGCAGTATTTT.

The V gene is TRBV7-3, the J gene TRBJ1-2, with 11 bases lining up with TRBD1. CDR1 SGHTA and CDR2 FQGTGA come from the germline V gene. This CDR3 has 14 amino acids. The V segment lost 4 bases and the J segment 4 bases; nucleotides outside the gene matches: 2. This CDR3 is CASSSGQGAYGYTF. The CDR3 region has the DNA TGTGCCAGCAGCTCTGGACAGGGGGCCTATGGCTACACCTTC. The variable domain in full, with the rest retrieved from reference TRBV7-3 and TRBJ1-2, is GAGVSQTPSNKVTEKGKYVELRCDPISGHTALYWYRQSLGQGPEFLIYFQGTGAADDSGLPNDRFFAVRPEGSVSTLKIQRTERGDSAVYLCASSSGQGAYGYTFGSGTRLTVV.

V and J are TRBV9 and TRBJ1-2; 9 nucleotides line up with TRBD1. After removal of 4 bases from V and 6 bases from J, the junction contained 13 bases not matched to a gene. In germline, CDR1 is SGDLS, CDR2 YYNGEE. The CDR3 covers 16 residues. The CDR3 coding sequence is TGTGCCAGCAGCTTACGACCGGGACAGGGATTAAATGGCTACACCTTC. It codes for CASSLRPGQGLNGYTF. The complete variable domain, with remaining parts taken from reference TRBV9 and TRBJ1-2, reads DSGVTQTPKHLITATGQRVTLRCSPRSGDLSVYWYQQSLDQGLQFLIQYYNGEERAKGNILERFSAQQFPDLHSELNLSSLELGDSALYFCASSLRPGQGLNGYTFGSGTRLTVV.

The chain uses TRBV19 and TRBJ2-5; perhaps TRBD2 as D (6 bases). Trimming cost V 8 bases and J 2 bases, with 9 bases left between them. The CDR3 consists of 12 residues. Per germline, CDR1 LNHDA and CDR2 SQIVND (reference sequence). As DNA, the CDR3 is TGTGCCAGTTGCGGGGAACAAGAGACCCAGTACTTC. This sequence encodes CASCGEQETQYF.

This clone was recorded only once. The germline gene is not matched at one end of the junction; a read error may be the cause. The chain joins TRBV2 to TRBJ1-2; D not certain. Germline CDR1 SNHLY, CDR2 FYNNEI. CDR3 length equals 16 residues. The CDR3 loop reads CASREARGVGNYGYTF. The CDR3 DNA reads TGTGCCAGCAGAGAAGCCCGGGGTGTGGGTAACTATGGCTACACCTTC.

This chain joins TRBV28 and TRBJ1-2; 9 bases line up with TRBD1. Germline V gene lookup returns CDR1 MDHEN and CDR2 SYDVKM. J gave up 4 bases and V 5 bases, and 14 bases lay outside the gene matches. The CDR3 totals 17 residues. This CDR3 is CASSPKGQGFRSYGYTF. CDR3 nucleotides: TGTGCCAGCAGTCCAAAAGGACAGGGGTTTAGGAGCTATGGCTACACCTTC.

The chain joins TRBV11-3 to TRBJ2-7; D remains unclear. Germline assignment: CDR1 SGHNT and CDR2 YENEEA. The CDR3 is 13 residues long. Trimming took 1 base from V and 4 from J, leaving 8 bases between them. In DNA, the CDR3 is TGTGCCAGCAGCTTAGCAGGAATTTACGAGCAGTACTTC. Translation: CASSLAGIYEQYF.

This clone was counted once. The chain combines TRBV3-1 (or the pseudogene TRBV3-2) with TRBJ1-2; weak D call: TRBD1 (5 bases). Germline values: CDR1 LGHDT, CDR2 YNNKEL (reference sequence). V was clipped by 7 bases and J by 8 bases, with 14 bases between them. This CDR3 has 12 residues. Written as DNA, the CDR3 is TGTGCCAGCACCTTTAGGGGTCTGGGCTACACCTTC. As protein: CASTFRGLGYTF.

The CDR3 reads CASSFQGREETQYF. As DNA, the CDR3 is TGCGCCAGCAGCTTCCAGGGGCGTGAGGAGACCCAGTACTTC. The chain employs TRBV5-1 and TRBJ2-5; D is possibly TRBD1 (6 bases). CDR1 SGHRS and CDR2 YFSETQ come from the germline V gene. The CDR3 is 14 amino acids. V was trimmed by 2 bases and J by 5 bases, leaving 13 bases between them.

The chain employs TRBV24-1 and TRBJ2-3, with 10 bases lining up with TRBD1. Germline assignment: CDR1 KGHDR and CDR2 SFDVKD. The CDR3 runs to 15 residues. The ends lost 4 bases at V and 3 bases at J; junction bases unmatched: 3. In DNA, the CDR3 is TGTGCCACCAGTGAGGGGGGACAGGGGACAGATACGCAGTATTTT. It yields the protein CATSEGGQGTDTQYF.

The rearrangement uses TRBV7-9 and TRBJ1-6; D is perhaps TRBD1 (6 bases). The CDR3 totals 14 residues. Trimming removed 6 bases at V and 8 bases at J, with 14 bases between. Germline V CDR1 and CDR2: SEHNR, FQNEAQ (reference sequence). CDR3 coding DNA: TGTGCCAGCAGACCGGGACATATTTATTCACCCCTCCACTTT. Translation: CASRPGHIYSPLHF. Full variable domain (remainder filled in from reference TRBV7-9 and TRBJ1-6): DTGVSQNPRHKITKRGQNVTFRCDPISEHNRLYWYRQTLGQGPEFLTYFQNEAQLEKSRLLSDRFSAERPKGSFSTLEIQRTEQGDSAMYLCASRPGHIYSPLHFGNGTRLTVT.

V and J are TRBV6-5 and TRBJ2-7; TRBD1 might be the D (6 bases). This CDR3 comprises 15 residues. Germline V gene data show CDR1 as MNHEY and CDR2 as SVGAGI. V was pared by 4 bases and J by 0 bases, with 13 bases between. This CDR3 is CASSSDDRSSYEQYF. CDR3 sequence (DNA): TGTGCCAGCAGTTCCGACGACAGGAGCTCCTACGAGCAGTACTTC.